The 6 T cell receptor beta chains listed next were all sequenced from one sample in a study of T cells in Graves' hyperthyroidism and ophthalmopathy. The source material, RNA transcripts, was used to amplify TCR beta CDR3 regions. TCR CDR3 underwent first-round RT-PCR with the HTBI primer set. Each CDR3 protein gets one entry after TCRdb re-called the multiplex PCR reads with MiXCR. The profile shows 700,000 or so distinct CDR3 sequences, roughly 15% of them singletons. The sample taken for sequencing was blood. These receptors came from a woman between 50 and 59 years old with Graves' ophthalmopathy.

This clonotype has just a few counts. The CDR3 region is CAISESEAGNTDTQYF. In DNA, the CDR3 is TGTGCCATCAGTGAGTCGGAGGCGGGAAACACAGATACGCAGTATTTT. The rearrangement joins TRBV10-3 to TRBJ2-3; D might be TRBD2 (6 bases). Trimming cost V 0 bases and J 2 bases, with 12 bases left between them. This CDR3 is built from 16 residues. CDR1 ENHRY and CDR2 SYGVKD come from the germline V gene.

The chain uses TRBV10-3 and TRBJ2-7; D possibly corresponds to TRBD2 (6 bases). This CDR3 is 14 amino acids long. Per germline, CDR1 ENHRY and CDR2 SYGVKD. The V end lost 0 bases, the J end lost 7 bases, and 13 bases lay between the germline ends. The CDR3 protein is CAISESGGASEQYF. The CDR3 DNA reads TGTGCCATCAGTGAGTCTGGCGGGGCCTCTGAGCAGTACTTC.

The chain recombines TRBV7-9 with TRBJ2-7; TRBD2 aligns across 7 bases. Germline V CDR1 and CDR2: SEHNR, FQNEAQ (reference sequence). The V and J ends lost 1 base and 2 bases, in that order; junction bases with no gene match: 5. This CDR3 is 15 amino acids long. This CDR3 is CASSLGSGRAYEQYF. CDR3 coding DNA: TGTGCCAGCAGCTTAGGGTCAGGGAGGGCCTACGAGCAGTACTTC.

This clonotype turned up a few times. This chain's CDR3 is CATTSQGYTEAFF. DNA for the CDR3: TGTGCCACCACCTCTCAGGGGTACACTGAAGCTTTCTTT. The chain links TRBV25-1 to TRBJ1-1; perhaps TRBD1 as D (6 bases). CDR1 MGHDK and CDR2 SYGVNS come from the germline V gene. This CDR3 comprises 13 residues. Between the trimmed V and J ends, which lost 10 bases and 3 bases, there was a span of 15 bases.

This clonotype was seen ten or more times. The chain links TRBV30 to TRBJ1-6, with 8 bases that match TRBD1. Trimming at V came to 3 bases and at J to 7 bases, leaving 2 bases not matched to a gene. This CDR3 contains 13 residues. Per germline, CDR1 GTSNPN and CDR2 SVGIG (reference sequence). CDR3 in DNA: TGTGCCTGGAGGCCAGGGGGCAATTCACCCCTCCACTTT. Amino acid sequence: CAWRPGGNSPLHF.

This clonotype was seen ten or more times. This sequence joins TRBV11-2 and TRBJ2-3; D tentatively reads TRBD1 or TRBD2 (5 bases each). The V gene lost 5 bases and the J gene lost 13 bases, with 16 bases spanning the gap. Germline assignment: CDR1 SGHAT and CDR2 FQNNGV. The CDR3 contains 12 residues. As DNA, the CDR3 is TGTGCCAGCAGCGCCCCTTCGTTGGGGGAGTATTTT. This gives the protein CASSAPSLGEYF.